These T cell receptor beta chains were read from a single sample in a study of T cell responses to AZD1222 COVID-19 vaccine. Clones were sequenced by immunoSEQ multiplex PCR, and TCRdb holds only the in-frame ones, with some missing. The table includes some 120,000 clones, approximately 94% detected once. Sequencing used peripheral blood, obtained on day 0 of AZD1222 vaccination. Receptors originate from an adult in good health. Each CDR3 is given with its conserved first and last residue. Fields, in order: V gene, J gene, D gene, clone size, CDR3 length, CDR3 protein, CDR3 DNA. The D gene is left open where the match is weak. Size is stated for part of the rows, as once, few or many counts, or as a class when the clone is expanded.

TRBV7-2,TRBJ2-3,TRBD2,.,18,CASSLRGLAGGIADTQYF,TGTGCCAGCAGCCTTAGAGGACTAGCGGGAGGGATAGCAGATACGCAGTATTTT
TRBV29-1,TRBJ2-5,TRBD2,.,15,CSVQTSGQNQETQYF,TGCAGCGTGCAGACTAGCGGACAGAACCAAGAGACCCAGTACTTC
TRBV5-1,TRBJ1-1,.,.,17,CASSRQGISFSFTEAFF,TGCGCCAGCAGTCGTCAGGGGATCTCCTTCTCGTTCACTGAAGCTTTCTTT
TRBV19,TRBJ2-7,TRBD1,.,13,CASSRDSHYEQYF,TGTGCCAGTAGTAGGGACAGCCACTACGAGCAGTACTTC
TRBV28,TRBJ2-3,.,once,12,CATRIPTDTQYF,TGTGCCACCCGGATTCCCACAGATACGCAGTATTTT
TRBV29-1,TRBJ2-6,.,.,19,CSVEEGRAGGITGANVLTF,TGCAGCGTTGAAGAAGGTCGGGCCGGGGGCATTACTGGGGCCAACGTCCTGACTTTC
TRBV20-1,TRBJ2-1,.,few,11,CSARSPKKQFF,TGCAGTGCTAGGTCACCCAAAAAGCAGTTCTTC
TRBV19,TRBJ1-3,.,.,13,CASRQVSGNTIYF,TGTGCCAGTAGACAGGTCTCTGGAAACACCATATATTTT
TRBV27,TRBJ1-2,TRBD1,.,12,CASSRTGDGYTF,TGTGCCAGCAGTAGGACAGGGGATGGCTACACCTTC
TRBV6-2/TRBV6-3,TRBJ2-7,.,.,14,CASSYGAESYEQYF,TGTGCCAGCAGTTACGGGGCGGAATCCTACGAGCAGTACTTC
TRBV28,TRBJ2-1,TRBD2,.,17,CASSSPGLAGVHNEQFF,TGTGCCAGCAGTTCACCGGGACTAGCGGGAGTGCACAATGAGCAGTTCTTC
TRBV7-9,TRBJ1-1,.,.,12,CASSLVNTEAFF,TGTGCCAGCAGCTTAGTGAACACTGAAGCTTTCTTT
TRBV28,TRBJ1-1,.,.,16,CASPPPGTPRPTEAFF,TGTGCCAGCCCTCCCCCCGGGACGCCGAGGCCCACTGAAGCTTTCTTT
TRBV6-5,TRBJ1-2,.,.,13,CASRDGLAYGYTF,TGTGCCAGCAGGGACGGTCTGGCGTATGGCTACACCTTC
TRBV7-2,TRBJ2-4,.,.,14,CASSLQWGSDIQYF,TGTGCCAGCAGCTTACAATGGGGGTCGGACATTCAGTACTTC
TRBV7-2,TRBJ1-2,.,.,14,CASSLATVSGGYTF,TGTGCCAGCAGCTTAGCGACGGTTAGTGGTGGCTACACCTTC
TRBV6-6,TRBJ2-7,TRBD2,.,15,CASSLAGAGVDEQYF,TGTGCCAGCAGCCTAGCGGGAGCAGGGGTGGACGAGCAGTACTTC
TRBV27,TRBJ2-7,TRBD2,.,15,CASSFSGAKAYEQYF,TGTGCCAGCAGTTTTAGCGGGGCCAAGGCCTACGAGCAGTACTTC
TRBV6-5,TRBJ1-6,.,.,13,CATSGGNDSPLHF,TGTGCCACCTCGGGAGGGAATGATTCACCCCTCCACTTT
TRBV4-2,TRBJ1-2,.,.,15,CASSQESTVNYGYTF,TGTGCCAGCAGCCAAGAATCTACCGTAAACTATGGCTACACCTTC
TRBV5-6,TRBJ1-1,TRBD1,.,18,CASSLAGYRGLRNTEAFF,TGTGCCAGCAGCTTGGCGGGATACAGGGGGCTCAGGAACACTGAAGCTTTCTTT
TRBV6-5,TRBJ1-1,.,.,15,CASSYSIGGSTEAFF,TGTGCCAGCAGTTACTCGATTGGGGGCAGCACTGAAGCTTTCTTT
TRBV11-3,TRBJ1-6,.,.,13,CASIVRGDSPLHF,TGTGCCAGCATAGTGAGGGGTGACTCACCCCTCCACTTT
TRBV7-7,TRBJ1-2,TRBD1,.,18,CASSFSWDRGLHNYGYTF,TGTGCCAGCAGCTTCTCTTGGGACAGGGGTCTACACAACTATGGCTACACCTTC
TRBV5-8,TRBJ1-6,.,.,15,CASSWGGAGRSPLHF,TGTGCCAGCAGCTGGGGGGGAGCCGGGCGATCACCCCTCCACTTT
TRBV7-9,TRBJ2-1,TRBD2,.,13,CASSRREGFEQFF,TGTGCCAGCAGCCGCCGGGAGGGGTTTGAGCAGTTCTTC
TRBV11-2,TRBJ1-1,.,.,14,CASSLRPSGAEAFF,TGTGCCAGCAGCTTAAGACCGTCGGGGGCTGAAGCTTTCTTT
TRBV6-5,TRBJ1-3,.,.,14,CASTSTGTGNTIYF,TGTGCCAGCACCTCAACAGGGACTGGAAACACCATATATTTT
TRBV28,TRBJ2-3,TRBD1,.,14,CASSVTGSSDTQYF,TGTGCCAGCAGTGTGACAGGGTCGTCAGATACGCAGTATTTT